Below, 26 T cell receptor beta chains from the same sample are listed, as sequenced in a study of T cells in Graves' hyperthyroidism and ophthalmopathy. The source material, RNA transcripts, was used to amplify TCR beta CDR3 regions. When the TCR CDR3 underwent first-round RT-PCR, the HTBI primer set was used. TCRdb reprocessed the multiplex PCR reads with MiXCR, giving one entry per CDR3 protein. The repertoire has some 600,000 distinct CDR3 sequences, roughly 14% of them found once; the top ten carry more than 4.5%. The sequenced material came from blood. The receptors here all came from a woman younger than 45 with Graves' hyperthyroidism that later progressed to Graves' ophthalmopathy.

This clonotype was found many times. V is TRBV29-1 and J is TRBJ2-5, with D possibly matching TRBD1 (5 bases). The CDR3 spans 12 residues. V lost 3 bases to trimming and J lost 5 bases, with 10 bases between them. Germline V lookup: CDR1 SQVTM, CDR2 ANQGSEA. This CDR3 is CSVEKGKETQYF. The CDR3 nucleotides read TGCAGCGTTGAGAAGGGGAAGGAGACCCAGTACTTC.

This clonotype was detected ten times or more. The V gene is TRBV5-1, the J gene TRBJ1-1; D remains unclear. V gave up 0 bases and J gave up 4 bases, with 7 bases separating them. The CDR3 is 13 residues long. CDR1 is SGHRS, CDR2 YFSETQ, per germline. The CDR3 protein is CASSLDAGTEAFF. DNA of the CDR3: TGCGCCAGCAGCTTGGACGCGGGCACTGAAGCTTTCTTT.

V is TRBV9 and J is TRBJ2-1; D may be TRBD2 (5 bases). This CDR3 region has 16 residues. The V and J ends lost 0 bases and 5 bases respectively, with 15 bases between them. CDR1 SGDLS and CDR2 YYNGEE come from the germline V gene. DNA of the CDR3: TGTGCCAGCAGCGTAGAAGTGGGAGTAAAACACAATGAGCAGTTCTTC. Its protein product is CASSVEVGVKHNEQFF.

This clonotype was counted only a few times. The junction shows a germline mismatch at one end, possibly a read error. The chain combines TRBV7-7 with TRBJ2-2; D gene ambiguous. The CDR3 is made up of 13 amino acids. The germline V gene encodes CDR1 SSHAT and CDR2 FNYEAQ (reference sequence). The CDR3 spells CASSLAPAGELFF. CDR3 DNA: TGTGCTAGCAGCTTAGCCCCTGCCGGGGAGCTGTTTTTT.

The sample holds many counts of this clonotype. V is TRBV6-2 or TRBV6-3 and J is TRBJ2-7; D is perhaps TRBD1 or TRBD2 (5 bases each). The CDR3 length is 13 residues. Looked up from germline, CDR1 is MNHEY and CDR2 is SVGEGT. Between the trimmed V and J ends, which lost 2 bases and 3 bases, there was a span of 8 bases. CDR3 residues: CASSYGGLYEQYF. The CDR3 bases are TGTGCCAGCAGTTACGGGGGTCTCTACGAGCAGTACTTC.

This clonotype was observed a few times. V is TRBV19 and J is TRBJ1-2; possible D gene TRBD1, 5 bases. V was shortened by 4 bases and J by 0 bases, with 12 bases between the two germline ends. The CDR3 is 15 amino acids. The germline CDR1 and CDR2 sequences are LNHDA and SQIVND (reference sequence). The CDR3 nucleotides read TGTGCCAGTAGTAGAAACCAGGGAGCTAACTATGGCTACACCTTC. Its translation is CASSRNQGANYGYTF.

This clonotype appeared many times. The CDR3: CAISSQGQQYF. The DNA of the CDR3 is TGTGCCATCAGCTCCCAGGGCCAGCAGTACTTC. The rearrangement links TRBV10-3 to TRBJ2-7, with a tentative D call TRBD1 (5 bases). The CDR3 consists of 11 residues. The germline CDR1 and CDR2 sequences are ENHRY and SYGVKD. V was clipped by 6 bases and J by 8 bases, with 11 bases between them.

Comments on this clonotype: This may arise from a read error, as a much more abundant clone is one base away. The chain carries TRBV6-2 or TRBV6-3 and TRBJ1-2; 11 bases are a match to TRBD1. Per the germline V gene, CDR1 is MNHEY and CDR2 is SVGEGT. The length of the CDR3 is 17 residues. The CDR3 loop is CGSSYPDRGRRNYGYTF. Written as DNA, the CDR3 is TGTGGCAGCAGTTACCCGGACAGGGGGCGTCGTAACTATGGCTACACCTTC.

This clonotype was picked up many times. The chain carries TRBV7-2 and TRBJ1-1; D uncertain. There are 15 residues in the CDR3. V dropped 1 base and J dropped 4 bases, with 13 bases sitting between them. Germline V CDR1 and CDR2: SGHTA, FQGNSA. CDR3 nucleotides: TGTGCCAGCAGCTTAGTGGTCGGGCAAAGCACTGAAGCTTTCTTT. Translation: CASSLVVGQSTEAFF.

J is TRBJ1-6 and V is TRBV11-2; D gene uncertain. The CDR3 runs to 17 residues. Looked up from germline, CDR1 is SGHAT and CDR2 is FQNNGV. Trimming stripped 4 bases from V and 5 bases from J, with 18 bases between. CDR3 sequence (DNA): TGTGCCAGCAGCTGCGTTTGCGACCGTCCCCATAATTCACCCCTCCACTTT. It is translated as CASSCVCDRPHNSPLHF.

This clonotype has a count of ten or more. The chain links TRBV28 to TRBJ2-7; D perhaps matches TRBD2 (5 bases). Germline V gene sequence: CDR1 MDHEN, CDR2 SYDVKM. This CDR3 has 15 amino acids. The V end was cut by 7 bases, the J end by 2 bases, with 18 bases between. Written as DNA, the CDR3 is TGTGCCAGCATCTCACGGGCGGGTATCACCTACGAGCAGTACTTC. It specifies CASISRAGITYEQYF.

This clonotype appeared a few times. V is TRBV30 and J is TRBJ2-7, with unresolved D. V was pared by 2 bases and J by 2 bases, with 7 bases between. This CDR3 spans 12 amino acids. CDR1 and CDR2 (germline): GTSNPN, SVGIG (reference sequence). The CDR3 nucleotides are TGTGCCTGGAGTCCGGGTCCCTACGAGCAGTACTTC. It encodes CAWSPGPYEQYF.

The sample holds many counts of this clonotype. The chain links TRBV13 to TRBJ2-3; 7 bases align to TRBD2. V shed 1 base, J shed 3 bases, and the junction held 10 bases outside the gene matches. CDR3 length: 17 amino acids. Germline CDR1 and CDR2: PRHDT and FYEKMQ (reference sequence). The CDR3 sequence: CASSLVLAHDGTDTQYF. As DNA, the CDR3 is TGTGCCAGCAGCTTAGTACTAGCGCATGATGGTACAGATACGCAGTATTTT.

This sequence joins TRBV5-1 and TRBJ1-5; D is unresolved. Germline V CDR1 and CDR2: SGHRS, YFSETQ. Trimming removed 4 bases from V and 2 bases from J, with 7 bases in between. The CDR3 covers 13 residues. The CDR3 nucleotides read TGCGCCAGCAGCCGGAACGGCAATCAGCCCCAGCATTTT. It codes for CASSRNGNQPQHF.

Ten or more counts support this clonotype. V gene TRBV7-2 combines with J gene TRBJ1-5; unclear D gene. CDR3 length: 16 amino acids. Germline CDR1 reads SGHTA; CDR2 reads FQGNSA. V lost 5 bases and J 0 bases, leaving 14 bases between the germline ends. The chain's CDR3 is CASSPQTVNSNQPQHF. CDR3 DNA sequence: TGTGCCAGCAGCCCTCAGACTGTGAATAGCAATCAGCCCCAGCATTTT. Based on the CDR3 plus reference TRBV7-2 and TRBJ1-5, the full variable domain is GAGVSQSPSNKVTEKGKDVELRCDPISGHTALYWYRQSLGQGLEFLIYFQGNSAPDKSGLPSDRFSAERTGGSVSTLTIQRTQQEDSAVYLCASSPQTVNSNQPQHFGDGTRLSIL.

In this sample, this clonotype turned up many times. The gene calls are TRBV7-8 and TRBJ2-1; TRBD1 matches at 7 bases. Trimming took 5 bases from V and 3 from J; bases not matched to a gene: 7. Germline CDR1 and CDR2: SGHVS and FQNEAQ. The CDR3 has 15 amino acids. For the CDR3, the DNA is TGTGCCAGCAGCCCACCCCGGGACAGCTACAATGAGCAGTTCTTC. Amino acids: CASSPPRDSYNEQFF.

This clonotype has ten or more counts. The chain carries TRBV28 and TRBJ2-5; D is perhaps TRBD1 (7 bases). The V gene's germline CDR1 is MDHEN and CDR2 SYDVKM. Trimming shortened V by 1 base and J by 10 bases, and 13 bases separated the two germline ends. The CDR3 is 13 amino acids. The CDR3 DNA is TGTGCCAGCAGTTTATTTGCCCAGGGGGGCCAGTACTTC. The encoded protein is CASSLFAQGGQYF.

The chain uses TRBV4-3 and TRBJ2-7; no definite D call. Per the germline V gene, CDR1 is LGHNA and CDR2 is YSLEER. Trimming shortened V by 0 bases and J by 1 base, and 16 bases separated the two germline ends. The CDR3 consists of 17 residues. CDR3 bases: TGCGCCAGCAGCCAAGACTATGACATCTCCCCGTCCTACGAGCAGTACTTC. It specifies CASSQDYDISPSYEQYF.

Only a few counts were recorded for this clonotype. The chain joins TRBV28 to TRBJ2-7; unclear D gene. The germline V gene has CDR1 MDHEN and CDR2 SYDVKM. The CDR3 extends over 13 amino acids. Trimming left V 3 bases short and J 4 bases short, with 10 bases between. The CDR3 reads CASSFLTRYEQYF. The CDR3 DNA reads as TGTGCCAGCAGTTTTTTGACCCGGTACGAGCAGTACTTC.

As to this clonotype: This clone may be a read error of a much larger clone one base away. The genes are TRBV14 and TRBJ1-6; D is perhaps TRBD1 (6 bases). This CDR3 region has 14 residues. The germline gives CDR1 SGHDN, CDR2 FVKESK. In DNA form, the CDR3 reads TGTGCCAGCAGCCGGGAACAGGGTAATTCACCCCCCCACTTT. It yields the protein CASSREQGNSPPHF.

This clonotype has a count of ten or more. V and J are TRBV11-3 and TRBJ2-1; 8 bases map to TRBD2. The germline CDR1 and CDR2 sequences are SGHNT and YENEEA. V gave up 8 bases and J gave up 4 bases; unmatched junction bases: 4. This CDR3 has 13 amino acids. Here the CDR3 DNA reads TGTGCCAGCCGTGCTAGCGGGTACAATGAGCAGTTCTTC. Translating gives CASRASGYNEQFF.

This clonotype was detected many times. The chain uses TRBV6-1 and TRBJ1-1; possible D gene TRBD1, 5 bases. The CDR3 is 16 residues long. The germline V and J ends were trimmed by 5 bases and 0 bases, with 16 bases remaining between them. Germline-derived CDR1 and CDR2 are MNHNS and SASEGT. This chain's CDR3 is CASSMGRKFMNTEAFF. The CDR3, as DNA: TGTGCCAGCAGTATGGGACGGAAGTTCATGAACACTGAAGCTTTCTTT.

The sample holds many counts of this clonotype. This sequence joins TRBV18 and TRBJ1-2, with D unresolved. From germline, CDR1 is KGHSH and CDR2 LQKENI. Trimming removed 5 bases from V and 0 bases from J, with 19 bases in between. The CDR3 runs to 17 residues. In DNA, the CDR3 is TGTGCCAGCTCATCCGGACCGTTCCACTTAGCTAACTATGGCTACACCTTC. Protein sequence: CASSSGPFHLANYGYTF.

Ten or more counts support this clonotype. The chain is built from TRBV7-9 and TRBJ2-1; possibly TRBD1 or TRBD2 for D (5 bases each). CDR3 length: 16 amino acids. V lost 6 bases, J lost 2 bases, and 17 bases lay in between. Looked up from germline, CDR1 is SEHNR and CDR2 is FQNEAQ (reference sequence). The chain's CDR3 is CASRWGTDRAYNEQFF. As DNA, the CDR3 is TGTGCCAGCAGGTGGGGGACCGACCGGGCCTACAATGAGCAGTTCTTC.

The table lists this clonotype with many counts. V usage is TRBV10-3 and J usage is TRBJ1-2; D is ambiguous. V was pared by 0 bases and J by 8 bases, with 10 bases between. From germline, CDR1 is ENHRY and CDR2 SYGVKD. The CDR3 runs 13 residues. CDR3 bases: TGTGCCATCAGTGAGTCTAGCGAACGGGGCTACACCTTC. It translates to CAISESSERGYTF.

The chain joins TRBV18 to TRBJ2-1; TRBD1 aligns across 12 bases. The CDR3 has 17 residues. V lost 4 bases and J lost 5; bases outside the gene matches: 9. CDR1 KGHSH and CDR2 LQKENI come from the germline V gene. CDR3 coding DNA: TGTGCCAGCTCACTAATATCCGGGACAGGGGGCAACAATGAGCAGTTCTTC. Residues: CASSLISGTGGNNEQFF.